This entry features one TCR beta chain sequence. Its antigen is unidentified. The record originates from a study of T cells after yellow fever vaccination. The study, taken as a whole, reports: Bulk-population clonotypes that are abundant could appear as contaminants in FACS-sorted repertoires. Relatively few clonotypes were ones that appeared in both CD4 and CD8 compartments.

The TCR cDNA carried a universal primer site and UMIs from 5'RACE template switching. TCRdb fed the 5' RACE reads into MiXCR, producing one record per CDR3 protein. The sample includes hundreds of thousands of distinct CDR3 sequences, approximately 19% seen only once; the top ten take over 15%. Germline lookup yields CDR1 SGHRS and CDR2 YFSETQ. There are 15 residues in the CDR3. With 0 bases removed from V and 8 bases from J, the gap between germline ends came to 15 bases. This chain connects TRBV5-1 to TRBJ2-4; D might be TRBD1 (6 bases). The specimen comprised PBMCs, sampled before the yellow fever booster vaccination. This sequence was found in a man between 18 and 29 years old who received the YFV17D yellow fever vaccine. This chain's CDR3 is CASSLGPTRTDIQYF. The CDR3 coding sequence is TGCGCCAGCAGCTTGGGCCCCACTAGGACAGACATTCAGTACTTC.